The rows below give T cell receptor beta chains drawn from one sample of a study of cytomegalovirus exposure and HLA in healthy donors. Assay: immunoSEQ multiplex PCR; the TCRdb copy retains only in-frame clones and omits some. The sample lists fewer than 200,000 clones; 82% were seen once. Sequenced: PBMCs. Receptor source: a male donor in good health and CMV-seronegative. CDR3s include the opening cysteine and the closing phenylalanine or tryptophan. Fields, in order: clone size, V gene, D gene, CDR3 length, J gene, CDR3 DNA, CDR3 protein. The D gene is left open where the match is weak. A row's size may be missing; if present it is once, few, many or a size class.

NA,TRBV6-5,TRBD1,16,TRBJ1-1,TGTGCCAGCAGTTACTCATCACAGGGGGCTCAAACTGAAGCTTTCTTT,CASSYSSQGAQTEAFF
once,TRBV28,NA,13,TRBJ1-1,TGTGCCAGCAGGCGGGTCCTGAACACTGAAGCTTTCTTT,CASRRVLNTEAFF
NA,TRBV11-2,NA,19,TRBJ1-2,TGTGCCAGCAGCTTAGTTGGAACAACTCCTGCTCGGGCGGAGGCTGGCTACACCTTC,CASSLVGTTPARAEAGYTF
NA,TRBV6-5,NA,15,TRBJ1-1,TGTGCCAGCAGATCCGTGCGGCAGTCGAACACTGAAGCTTTCTTT,CASRSVRQSNTEAFF
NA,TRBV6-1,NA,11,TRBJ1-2,TGTGCCAGCAGTCCGGCAGGCGTCTCCGCCTTC,CASSPAGVSAF
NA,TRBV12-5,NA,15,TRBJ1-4,TGTGCTAGTGGCAGTGGGTCGACAAGTAATGAAAAACTGTTTTTT,CASGSGSTSNEKLFF
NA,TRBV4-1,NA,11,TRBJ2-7,TGCGCCAGCAGCCGGGGCCACGAGCAGTACTTC,CASSRGHEQYF
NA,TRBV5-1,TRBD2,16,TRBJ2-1,TGCGCCAGCAGCTGGGGACTAGCGGGAGGCTACAATGAGCAGTTCTTC,CASSWGLAGGYNEQFF
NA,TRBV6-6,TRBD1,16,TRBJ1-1,TGTGCCAGCAGTTACCTTATGACAGGGGCGAACACTGAAGCTTTCTTT,CASSYLMTGANTEAFF
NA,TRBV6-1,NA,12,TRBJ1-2,TGTGCCAGCAGTGAGTCGAACTATGGCTACACCTTC,CASSESNYGYTF
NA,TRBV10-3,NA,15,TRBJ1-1,TGTGCCATCAGTGAGCTTGGTGGGTCAGGCACTGAAGCTTTCTTT,CAISELGGSGTEAFF
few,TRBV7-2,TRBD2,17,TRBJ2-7,TGTGCCAGCAACCTCGGGGGGGGGCGGGAGAGGGGTTACGAGCAGTACTTC,CASNLGGGRERGYEQYF
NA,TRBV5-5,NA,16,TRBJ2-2,TGTGCCAGCAGCTTGGTCGTTGTATCGAACACCGGGGAGCTGTTTTTT,CASSLVVVSNTGELFF
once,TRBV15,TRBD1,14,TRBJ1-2,TGTGCCTCCCAAGCCTTGGGGACAGGGAGAGGCTACACCTTC,CASQALGTGRGYTF
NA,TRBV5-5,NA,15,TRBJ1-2,TGTGCCAGCAGCGACCGACAGGAGACATTCTATGGCTACACCTTC,CASSDRQETFYGYTF
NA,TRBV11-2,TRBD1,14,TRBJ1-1,TGTGCCAGCAGCTTCTCAGGGGGACTCACTGAAGCTTTCTTT,CASSFSGGLTEAFF
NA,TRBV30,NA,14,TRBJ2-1,TGTGCCTGGAGTAGCGGAAGCTCCTACAATGAGCAGTTCTTC,CAWSSGSSYNEQFF
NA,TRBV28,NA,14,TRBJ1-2,TGTGCCAGCAGTTTATTTGAGTCTAACTATGGCTACACCTTC,CASSLFESNYGYTF
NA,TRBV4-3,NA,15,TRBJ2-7,TGCGCCAGCAGCCAAGATAGGAGCCTACTCTACGAGCAGTACTTC,CASSQDRSLLYEQYF
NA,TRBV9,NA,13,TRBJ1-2,TGTGCCAGCAGCGTTCAGGGGCCATATGGCTACACCTTC,CASSVQGPYGYTF
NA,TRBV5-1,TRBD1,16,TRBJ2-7,TGCGCCAGCAGCTTGGGCGGGACAGGGGGCTCCTACGAGCAGTACTTC,CASSLGGTGGSYEQYF
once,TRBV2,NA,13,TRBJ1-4,TGTGCCAGCAGTGAATCCAGGGTTGAAAAACTGTTTTTT,CASSESRVEKLFF
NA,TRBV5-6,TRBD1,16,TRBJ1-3,TGTGCCAGCAGCTTGTTTGCTAGGACAGGGGGAAACACCATATATTTT,CASSLFARTGGNTIYF
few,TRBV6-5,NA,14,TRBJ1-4,TGTGCCAGCAGGAAACAGGGCGGGAATGAAAAACTGTTTTTT,CASRKQGGNEKLFF